This TCR beta chain was sequenced during a study of shared clonotypes between healthy human individuals (dated by TCRdb to the early 2020s). Some background on the complete study: The cohort included a few men and a couple of women between 18 and 49 years of age. Between about 0.9 and 9 billion PBMCs per donor were obtained by leukapheresis. To estimate repertoire size and how much clonotype sharing occurs between individuals, the study deeply sequenced the blood TCR repertoires of about 5 healthy adults. For each donor, CD4 naive and CD4 memory were each run on three plates, CD8 naive on two plates, and CD8 memory on one plate. To increase sequencing depth and limit assay-specific biases, different laboratories used diverse techniques to prepare libraries and sequence TCR repertoires. General conclusions and limits of the study: The small number of donors limited the genetic and exposure-history diversity represented. Pairwise subsampling led to the expectation that sequencing depth would affect the degree of clonotype sharing among donors. Sampling was restricted to blood, and TCR repertoires in tissues likely differ from the TCR repertoires found in blood. Rarefaction of sorted-subset datasets indicated incomplete sequencing despite the large sequencing depth. Estimated clonotype richness was generally larger for naive than for memory subsets. Compared with non-shared clonotypes, the clonotypes found in all four sorted-subset donors had higher generation probabilities. Across four donors, roughly 5.4% of naive CD4, roughly 3.8% of naive CD8, around 2.1% of memory CD4, and around 0.4% of memory CD8 clonotypes were shared.

CD8 naive samples were obtained by positive selection for CCR7 among CD45RO-negative cells, yielding a CD45RA+CCR7+ population from which TemRA cells were excluded. Donors were healthy HIV-negative adults with no recently reported acute infections or vaccinations. All donors were Caucasian adults living in Nashville, Tennessee, USA. Blood was collected by leukapheresis, and PBMCs were isolated by Ficoll-Histopaque density gradient centrifugation and then cryopreserved in liquid nitrogen vapor phase. Purity and quantity of every magnetically sorted T cell population were checked by analytical flow cytometry. From each sorted fraction, genomic DNA was isolated and quantified by UV absorbance on a Nanodrop 2000c. A word on this clone: Its antigen specificity is not known. No base quality values were provided; no much bigger clone lies one nucleotide off.

Compared with germline, V lacks 0 bases and J lacks 6 bases; bases without a gene match: 10. The CDR1 and CDR2 encoded by the germline V gene are LGHNA and YNFKEQ. The CDR3 starts with the cysteine, ends with the phenylalanine, and has 16 residues. Just CDR3 DNA is preserved here, 48 bases in frame from base 1. TCR CDR3 regions were amplified from genomic DNA by multiplex PCR using the deep immunoSEQ assay. For each cell subset, the extracted genomic DNA was distributed evenly across all wells of several immunoSEQ 96-well plates, and each plate served as one replicate. Each replicate PCR for sorted subsets received roughly 0.2 ug genomic DNA, equal to roughly 30,000 T cell genomes. Purified libraries were measured with a Qubit 3.0 fluorometer, size-checked on a Bioanalyzer 2100, and measured again with the KAPA Library Quantification kit. Each immunoSEQ 96-well plate was sequenced on its own single-read 150-cycle Illumina NextSeq 550 flow cell. Regarding the original processing steps: Because the immunoSEQ output held only junctional sequences and lacked quality scores, the filtering could not match the filtering applied to full-length reads. Sequences were annotated with PyIR, a Python wrapper for IgBLAST v1.9, and V/J genes and CDR3 were assigned using IMGT germline references. Reads were filtered out if the reads had weak V/J assignments (E-value above 1e-6), no CDR3, stop codons, out-of-frame junctions, or ambiguous translated residues. V3J clonotypes were defined as sequences sharing an identical inferred V gene, J gene, and CDR3 amino acid sequence. Percentage overlap between repertoires was calculated by dividing the number of shared unique clonotypes by the size of the smaller repertoire. Repertoire richness was assessed with RTK rarefaction, the Chao1 estimator, and Recon v2.1 estimates of unobserved clonotypes. Generation probabilities were computed with OLGA for all TCRbeta clonotypes obtained by the gDNA method from a few donors. TCRdb mirrors the immuneACCESS table, restricted to in-frame sequences. Some clones are absent from its copies; in checked studies, under half trace to an unresolved V gene, and the reason for the others is unknown. The D gene and trimming were derived from the DNA, and the V and J assignments and clone size from that table. This sample has approximately 1.9 million clones in its table, and around 93% of those were observed once. The top ten clonotypes cover 1.5% to 2% of the sample.

The specimen was naive CD8+ T cells from PBMCs. In the paper's terms, the cell subset or site label means: CD45RA+CCR7+. The sequence was collected from a young man in good health. Some clones in this sample may be carry-over from other donors' samples. In this chain, TRBV4-2 is recombined with TRBJ2-7; TRBD2 agrees with 8 junctional bases. Here is the DNA: TGTGCCAGCAGCCAAGAACCCGGGAGGGCTCCGGGCGAGCAGTACTTC. The encoded protein is CASSQEPGRAPGEQYF.